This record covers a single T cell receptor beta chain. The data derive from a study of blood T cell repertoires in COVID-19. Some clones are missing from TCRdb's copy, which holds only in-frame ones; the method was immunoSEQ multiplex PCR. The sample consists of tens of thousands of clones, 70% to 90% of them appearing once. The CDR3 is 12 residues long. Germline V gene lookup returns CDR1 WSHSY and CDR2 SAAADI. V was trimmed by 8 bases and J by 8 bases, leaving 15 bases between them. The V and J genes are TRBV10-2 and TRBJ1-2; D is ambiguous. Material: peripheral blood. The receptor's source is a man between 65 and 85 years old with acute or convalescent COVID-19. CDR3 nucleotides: TGCGCCAGCGGAGGTCATCCAGTCGGCTACACCTTC. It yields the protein CASGGHPVGYTF.